In this sample, the clone carrying this TCR beta chain turned up a few times. The antigen remains undetermined. Trimming removed 2 bases at V and 4 bases at J, with 11 bases between. Looked up from germline, CDR1 is SNHLY and CDR2 is FYNNEI. CDR3 size: 14 residues. With 60 Vbeta and 13 Jbeta primers, the PCR was carried out. The repertoire was sequenced with immunoSEQ multiplex PCR; TCRdb's copy has only in-frame clones and lacks some. Of about 150,000 clones in the sample, over 60% were seen once. The data were obtained in a study of cytomegalovirus exposure and HLA in healthy donors. Study outcomes and limitations: V- and J-gene trimming of TCR beta was linked (in a later analysis) to a missense DCLRE1C variant.

The chain combines TRBV2 with TRBJ1-2; the D is unclear. The origin of this receptor is a woman aged 30 to 39 in good health and CMV-seropositive. Material for sequencing was PBMCs. The CDR3 here is CASSELSLFYGYTF. The CDR3 nucleotides read TGTGCCAGCAGTGAACTTTCCCTATTCTATGGCTACACCTTC. Drawing the rest from reference TRBV2 and TRBJ1-2, the complete variable domain is EPEVTQTPSHQVTQMGQEVILRCVPISNHLYFYWYRQILGQKVEFLVSFYNNEISEKSEIFDDQFSVERPDGSNFTLKIRSTKLEDSAMYFCASSELSLFYGYTFGSGTRLTVV.